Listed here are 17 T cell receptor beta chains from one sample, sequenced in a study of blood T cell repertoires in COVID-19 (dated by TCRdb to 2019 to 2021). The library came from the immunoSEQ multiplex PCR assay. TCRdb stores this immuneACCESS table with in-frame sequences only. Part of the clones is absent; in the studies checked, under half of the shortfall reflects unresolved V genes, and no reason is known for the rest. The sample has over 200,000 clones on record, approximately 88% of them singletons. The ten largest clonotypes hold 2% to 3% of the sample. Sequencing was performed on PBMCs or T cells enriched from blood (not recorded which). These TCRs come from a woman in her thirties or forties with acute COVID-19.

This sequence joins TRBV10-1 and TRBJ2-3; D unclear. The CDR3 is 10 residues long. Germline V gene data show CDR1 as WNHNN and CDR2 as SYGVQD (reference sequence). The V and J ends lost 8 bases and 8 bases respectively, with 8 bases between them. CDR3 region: CASSGATQYF. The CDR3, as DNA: TGCGCCAGCTCTGGAGCTACGCAGTATTTT.

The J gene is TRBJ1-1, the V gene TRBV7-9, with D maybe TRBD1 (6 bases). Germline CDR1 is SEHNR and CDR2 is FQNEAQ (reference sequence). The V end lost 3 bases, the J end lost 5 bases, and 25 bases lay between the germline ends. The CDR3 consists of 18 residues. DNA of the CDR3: TGTGCCAGCAGCTTCCCATTGGACAGACGTAAGCAAGGGACTGAAGCTTTCTTT. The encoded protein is CASSFPLDRRKQGTEAFF.

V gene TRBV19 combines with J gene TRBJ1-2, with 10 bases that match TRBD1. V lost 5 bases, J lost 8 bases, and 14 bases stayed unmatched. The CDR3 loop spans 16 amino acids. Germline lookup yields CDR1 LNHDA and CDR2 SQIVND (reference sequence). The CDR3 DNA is TGTGCCAGTAGTGCTCAGACAGGGGGCGTAGCCCGAGGCTACACCTTC. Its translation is CASSAQTGGVARGYTF.

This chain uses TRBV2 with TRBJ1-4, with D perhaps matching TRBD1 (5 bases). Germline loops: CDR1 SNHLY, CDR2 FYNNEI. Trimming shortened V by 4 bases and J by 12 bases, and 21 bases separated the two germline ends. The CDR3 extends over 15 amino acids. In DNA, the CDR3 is TGTGCCAGCAGTGCGTTCCTAATGACACAGGTGGAACTGTTTTTT. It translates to CASSAFLMTQVELFF. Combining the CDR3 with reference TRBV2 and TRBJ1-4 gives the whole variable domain EPEVTQTPSHQVTQMGQEVILRCVPISNHLYFYWYRQILGQKVEFLVSFYNNEISEKSEIFDDQFSVERPDGSNFTLKIRSTKLEDSAMYFCASSAFLMTQVELFFGSGTQLSVL.

The CDR3 region is CAIKSDEGTSPLHF. Here the CDR3 DNA reads TGTGCCATCAAAAGTGATGAGGGTACCTCACCCCTCCACTTT. The chain employs TRBV10-3 and TRBJ1-6, with unresolved D. V was clipped by 7 bases and J by 10 bases, with 17 bases between them. CDR1 ENHRY and CDR2 SYGVKD come from the germline V gene. The CDR3 totals 14 residues.

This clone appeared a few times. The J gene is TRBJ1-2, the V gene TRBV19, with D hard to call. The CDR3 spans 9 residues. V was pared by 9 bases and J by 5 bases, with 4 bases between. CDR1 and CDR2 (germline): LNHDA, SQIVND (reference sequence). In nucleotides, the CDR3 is TGTGCCAGCAATTATGGCTACACCTTC. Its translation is CASNYGYTF.

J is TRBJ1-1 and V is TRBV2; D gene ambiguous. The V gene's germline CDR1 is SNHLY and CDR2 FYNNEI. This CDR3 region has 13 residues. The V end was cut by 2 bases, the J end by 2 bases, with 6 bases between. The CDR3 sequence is CASSERSNTEAFF. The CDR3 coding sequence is TGTGCCAGCAGTGAAAGGAGCAACACTGAAGCTTTCTTT.

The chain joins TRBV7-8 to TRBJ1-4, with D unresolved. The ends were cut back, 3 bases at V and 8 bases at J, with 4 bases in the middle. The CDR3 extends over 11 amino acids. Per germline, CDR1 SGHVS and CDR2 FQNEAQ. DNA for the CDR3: TGTGCCAGCAGCTTGTCAGAAAAACTGTTTTTT. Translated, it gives CASSLSEKLFF. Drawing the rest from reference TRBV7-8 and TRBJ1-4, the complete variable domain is GAGVSQSPRYKVAKRGQDVALRCDPISGHVSLFWYQQALGQGPEFLTYFQNEAQLDKSGLPSDRFFAERPEGSVSTLKIQRTQQEDSAVYLCASSLSEKLFFGSGTQLSVL.

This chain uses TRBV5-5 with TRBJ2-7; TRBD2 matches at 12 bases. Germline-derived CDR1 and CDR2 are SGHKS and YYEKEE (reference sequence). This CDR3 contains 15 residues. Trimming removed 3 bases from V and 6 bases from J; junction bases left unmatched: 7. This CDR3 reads CASSSLTSGRGEQYV. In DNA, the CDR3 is TGTGCCAGCAGCTCATTGACTAGCGGGAGAGGCGAGCAGTACGTC.

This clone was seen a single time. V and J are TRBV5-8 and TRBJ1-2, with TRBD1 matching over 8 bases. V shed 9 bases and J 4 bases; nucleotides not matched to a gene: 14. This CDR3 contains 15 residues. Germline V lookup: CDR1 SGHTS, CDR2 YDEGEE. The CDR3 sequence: CANRRTGLGVYGYTF. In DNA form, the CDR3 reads TGTGCCAACCGCCGGACAGGGTTAGGCGTCTATGGCTACACCTTC.

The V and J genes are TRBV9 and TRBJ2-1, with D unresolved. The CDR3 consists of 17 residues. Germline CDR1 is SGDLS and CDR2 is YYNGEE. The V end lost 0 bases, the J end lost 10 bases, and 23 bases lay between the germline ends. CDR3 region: CASSVGTSATSGEEQFF. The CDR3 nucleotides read TGTGCCAGCAGCGTAGGAACTTCAGCGACCTCCGGAGAAGAGCAGTTCTTC.

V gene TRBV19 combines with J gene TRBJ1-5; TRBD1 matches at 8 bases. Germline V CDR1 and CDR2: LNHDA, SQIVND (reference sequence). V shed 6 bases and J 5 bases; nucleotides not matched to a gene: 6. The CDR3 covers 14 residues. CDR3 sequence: CASRVGTGYQPQHF. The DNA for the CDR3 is TGTGCCAGTAGAGTGGGGACAGGCTATCAGCCCCAGCATTTT. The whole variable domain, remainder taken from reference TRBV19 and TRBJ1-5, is DGGITQSPKYLFRKEGQNVTLSCEQNLNHDAMYWYRQDPGQGLRLIYYSQIVNDFQKGDIAEGYSVSREKKESFPLTVTSAQKNPTAFYLCASRVGTGYQPQHFGDGTRLSIL.

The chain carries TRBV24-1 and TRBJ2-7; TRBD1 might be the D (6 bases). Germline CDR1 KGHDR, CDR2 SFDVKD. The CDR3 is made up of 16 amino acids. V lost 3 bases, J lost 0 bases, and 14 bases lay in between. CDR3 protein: CATSDRHWTASYEQYF. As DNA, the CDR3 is TGTGCCACCAGTGATCGACACTGGACAGCCTCCTACGAGCAGTACTTC.

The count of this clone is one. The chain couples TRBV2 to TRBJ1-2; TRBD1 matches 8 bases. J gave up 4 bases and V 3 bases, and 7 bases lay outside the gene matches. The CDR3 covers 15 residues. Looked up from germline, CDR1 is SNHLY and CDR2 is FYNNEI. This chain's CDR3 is CASSDQGATVYGYTF. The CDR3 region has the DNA TGTGCCAGCAGTGACCAGGGGGCTACCGTCTATGGCTACACCTTC.

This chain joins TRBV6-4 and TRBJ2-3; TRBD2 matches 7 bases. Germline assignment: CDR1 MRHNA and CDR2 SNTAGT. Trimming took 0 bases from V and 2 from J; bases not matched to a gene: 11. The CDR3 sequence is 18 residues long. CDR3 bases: TGTGCCAGCAGTGACTCGCCCCAGGGAGCGGGGACCACAGATACGCAGTATTTT. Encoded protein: CASSDSPQGAGTTDTQYF.

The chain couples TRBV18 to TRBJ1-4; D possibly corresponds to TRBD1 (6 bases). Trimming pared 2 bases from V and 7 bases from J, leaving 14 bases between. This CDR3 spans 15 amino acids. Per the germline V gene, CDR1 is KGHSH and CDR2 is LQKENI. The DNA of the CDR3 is TGTGCCAGCTCACCAGGAACAGGGTCGGGTGAAAAACTGTTTTTT. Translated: CASSPGTGSGEKLFF.

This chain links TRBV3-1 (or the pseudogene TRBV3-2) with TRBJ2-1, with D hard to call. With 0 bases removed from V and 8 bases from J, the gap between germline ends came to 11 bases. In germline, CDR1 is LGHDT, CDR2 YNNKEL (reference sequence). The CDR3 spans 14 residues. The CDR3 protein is CASSQDMTWDEQFF. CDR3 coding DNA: TGTGCCAGCAGCCAAGATATGACTTGGGATGAGCAGTTCTTC.